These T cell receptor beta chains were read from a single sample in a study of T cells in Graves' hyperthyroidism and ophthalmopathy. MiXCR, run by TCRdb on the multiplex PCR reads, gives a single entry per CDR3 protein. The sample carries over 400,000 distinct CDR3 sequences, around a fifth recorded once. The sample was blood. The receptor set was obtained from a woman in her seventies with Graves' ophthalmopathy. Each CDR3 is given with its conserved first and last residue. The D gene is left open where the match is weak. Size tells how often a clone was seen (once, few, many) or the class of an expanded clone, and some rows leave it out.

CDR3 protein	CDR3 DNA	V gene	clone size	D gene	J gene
CASSERTSSYEQYF	TGCGCCAGCAGTGAAAGGACATCGTCCTACGAGCAGTACTTC	TRBV10-1	large	.	TRBJ2-7
CATSDSRQGHYEKLFF	TGTGCCACCAGTGACTCCAGACAGGGGCACTATGAAAAACTGTTTTTT	TRBV24-1	.	TRBD1	TRBJ1-4
CASNLGYRGNEQFF	TGTGCCAGCAACTTAGGTTACAGGGGGAATGAGCAGTTCTTC	TRBV11-3	.	TRBD1	TRBJ2-1
CASSLTRETQCF	TGTGCCAGCAGTTTAACTCGAGAGACCCAGTGCTTC	TRBV28	.	.	TRBJ2-5
CASSAPGGYDEQFF	TGTGCCAGCAGCGCCCCAGGGGGGTACGATGAGCAGTTCTTC	TRBV9	few	.	TRBJ2-1
CSGITGGETQYF	TGCAGCGGTATCACAGGGGGGGAGACCCAGTACTTC	TRBV20-1	.	TRBD1	TRBJ2-5
CASSPGRTGITEAFF	TGTGCCAGCAGCCCGGGACGGACAGGGATTACTGAAGCTTTCTTT	TRBV12-3/TRBV12-4	.	TRBD1	TRBJ1-1
CASSLGLAGPYEQYF	TGTGCCAGCAGCTTAGGACTAGCGGGTCCCTACGAGCAGTACTTC	TRBV7-8	many	TRBD2	TRBJ2-7
CASNQGTPNSPLHF	TGTGCCAGCAACCAGGGAACGCCTAATTCACCCCTCCACTTT	TRBV25-1	.	.	TRBJ1-6
CASRGWDRLATEAFF	TGTGCCAGTCGCGGTTGGGACAGGCTCGCCACTGAAGCTTTCTTT	TRBV7-9	.	TRBD1	TRBJ1-1
CSADKSGRVGEQFF	TGCAGTGCTGATAAGAGCGGGAGGGTTGGTGAGCAGTTCTTC	TRBV20-1	many	TRBD2	TRBJ2-1
CASSTDRGRTEAFF	TGTGCCAGCAGTACTGACAGGGGACGCACTGAAGCTTTCTTT	TRBV6-1	few	TRBD1	TRBJ1-1
CASSDPGTGTPFFRGYTF	TGTGCCAGCAGTGACCCCGGGACAGGAACCCCCTTTTTTAGAGGCTACACCTTC	TRBV2	many	TRBD1	TRBJ1-2
CSARVDPGELFF	TGCAGTGCTAGGGTTGATCCCGGGGAGCTGTTTTTT	TRBV20-1	.	.	TRBJ2-2
CASSEPRRGNTEAFF	TGTGCCAGCAGTGAACCGAGGAGAGGGAACACTGAAGCTTTCTTT	TRBV2	many	.	TRBJ1-1
CASSRRDRLYNEQFF	TGTGCCAGCAGCCGCCGGGACAGGCTCTACAATGAGCAGTTCTTC	TRBV7-6	once	TRBD1	TRBJ2-1
CASKKLVQESYGYTF	TGTGCCAGCAAAAAACTGGTGCAGGAGAGCTATGGCTACACCTTC	TRBV2	many	.	TRBJ1-2
CASSYSTGTGKGFGYTF	TGTGCCAGCAGTTACTCGACCGGGACAGGGAAGGGGTTCGGCTACACCTTC	TRBV6-5	few	TRBD1	TRBJ1-2
CASSLTAGGGRGYTF	TGTGCCAGCAGTTTAACGGCAGGGGGCGGAAGGGGCTACACCTTC	TRBV12-3/TRBV12-4	many	TRBD1	TRBJ1-2
CASSQGQGRDSPLHF	TGTGCCAGCAGCCAGGGACAGGGTCGGGATTCACCCCTCCACTTT	TRBV3-1	once	TRBD1	TRBJ1-6
CASSHAGQGYEQYF	TGTGCCAGCAGTCACGCGGGACAGGGCTACGAGCAGTACTTC	TRBV7-2	few	TRBD1	TRBJ2-7
CASSYTGTSYNEQFF	TGTGCCAGCAGTTACACCGGGACTAGCTACAATGAGCAGTTCTTC	TRBV6-9	.	TRBD2	TRBJ2-1
CASSPAVRTSPDTQYF	TGTGCCAGCAGCCCCGCCGTCCGGACTAGCCCCGATACGCAGTATTTT	TRBV7-8	few	TRBD2	TRBJ2-3
CASSYRRAYNEQFF	TGTGCCAGCAGTTACCGTAGAGCCTACAATGAGCAGTTCTTC	TRBV6-2/TRBV6-3	few	.	TRBJ2-1
CASRIAGGGADTQYF	TGTGCCAGCAGAATAGCGGGAGGGGGAGCAGATACGCAGTATTTT	TRBV27	many	TRBD2	TRBJ2-3
CASSLRVSQPQHF	TGTGCCAGCAGTCTAAGGGTTTCACAGCCCCAGCATTTT	TRBV2	many	.	TRBJ1-5
CSASLQGPSEQFF	TGCAGTGCTAGTCTACAGGGGCCCAGTGAGCAGTTCTTC	TRBV20-1	few	TRBD1	TRBJ2-1
CSAGGQGATDTQYF	TGCAGTGCGGGGGGGCAGGGGGCTACAGATACGCAGTATTTT	TRBV20-1	.	.	TRBJ2-3
CASRSPSGGQETQYF	TGTGCCAGCAGAAGCCCATCTGGCGGCCAAGAGACCCAGTACTTC	TRBV28	many	.	TRBJ2-5
CASSLNPQGGGYTF	TGTGCCAGCAGCTTAAATCCTCAGGGAGGAGGCTACACCTTC	TRBV7-3	few	.	TRBJ1-2
CASSQGSGGQDNEQFF	TGTGCCAGCAGCCAAGGGTCAGGGGGCCAGGACAATGAGCAGTTCTTC	TRBV3-1	few	TRBD1	TRBJ2-1
CSPWREQTQYF	TGCAGTCCATGGCGGGAGCAGACCCAGTACTTC	TRBV20-1	.	TRBD2	TRBJ2-5
CSARAGKLDGYTF	TGCAGTGCTAGAGCAGGGAAACTGGATGGCTACACCTTC	TRBV20-1	.	.	TRBJ1-2
CASSISGRGTDTQYF	TGTGCCAGCAGCATTAGCGGGAGGGGCACAGATACGCAGTATTTT	TRBV2	many	TRBD2	TRBJ2-3
CASSPARGGHYGYTF	TGTGCCAGCAGTCCCGCCCGGGGCGGACACTATGGCTACACCTTC	TRBV7-9	.	.	TRBJ1-2
CAGDLQETQYF	TGCGCGGGGGATCTCCAAGAGACCCAGTACTTC	TRBV20-1	few	TRBD2	TRBJ2-5
CAISEAGTANTGELFF	TGTGCCATCAGTGAGGCGGGGACAGCGAACACCGGGGAGCTGTTTTTT	TRBV10-3	many	.	TRBJ2-2